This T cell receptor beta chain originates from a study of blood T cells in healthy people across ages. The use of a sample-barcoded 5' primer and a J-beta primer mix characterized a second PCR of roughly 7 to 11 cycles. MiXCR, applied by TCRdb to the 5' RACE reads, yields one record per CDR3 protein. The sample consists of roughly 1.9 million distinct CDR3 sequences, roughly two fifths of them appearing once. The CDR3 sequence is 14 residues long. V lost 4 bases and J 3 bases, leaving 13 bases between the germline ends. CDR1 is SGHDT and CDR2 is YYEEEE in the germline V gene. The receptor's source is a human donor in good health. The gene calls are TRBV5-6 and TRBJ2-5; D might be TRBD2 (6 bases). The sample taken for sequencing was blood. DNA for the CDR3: TGTGCCAGCAGCCTTAAGACTAGAAAAGAGACCCAGTACTTC. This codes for CASSLKTRKETQYF.